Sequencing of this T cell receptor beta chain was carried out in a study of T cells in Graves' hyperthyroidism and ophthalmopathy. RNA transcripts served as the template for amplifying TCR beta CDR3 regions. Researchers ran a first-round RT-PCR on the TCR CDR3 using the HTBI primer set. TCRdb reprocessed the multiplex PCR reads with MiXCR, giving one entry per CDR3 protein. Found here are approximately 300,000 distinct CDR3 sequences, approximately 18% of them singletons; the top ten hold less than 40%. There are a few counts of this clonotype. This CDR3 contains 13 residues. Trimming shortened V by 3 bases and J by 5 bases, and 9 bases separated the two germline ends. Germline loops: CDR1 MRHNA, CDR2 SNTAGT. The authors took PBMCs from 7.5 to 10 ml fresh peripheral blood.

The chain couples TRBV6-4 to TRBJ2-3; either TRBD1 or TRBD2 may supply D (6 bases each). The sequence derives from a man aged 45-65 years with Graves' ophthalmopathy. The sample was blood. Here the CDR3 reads CASSEQGGDTQYF. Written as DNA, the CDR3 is TGTGCCAGCAGTGAACAGGGAGGAGATACGCAGTATTTT.